These 7 T cell receptor beta chains were sequenced from one sample in a study of CD8+ T cells in alopecia areata. Extraction of RNA preceded its reverse transcription into cDNA, which served as the sequencing template. Using immunoSEQ multiplex PCR, the repertoire was profiled, and TCRdb retains in-frame clones only, with some absent. This sample carries 90,000 to 100,000 clones, under 70% of them seen once, and the ten largest clones take 15% to 17%. This sample's treatment: oral pan-JAK inhibitor, 5-10 mg twice daily. The sequenced sample was CD8+ T cells sorted from blood, obtained at week 4, from a patient treated with tofacitinib. Receptor source: a human donor with alopecia areata.

This clone was seen only a few times. The chain links TRBV13 to TRBJ2-1; 12 nucleotides match TRBD2. This CDR3 spans 16 amino acids. The V gene's germline CDR1 is PRHDT and CDR2 FYEKMQ (reference sequence). The trim removed 5 bases at V and 6 bases at J, leaving 8 bases unmatched. DNA of the CDR3: TGTGCCAGCAGCGCATCGACTAGCGGGAGAGCCAATGAGCAGTTCTTC. Amino acids: CASSASTSGRANEQFF.

V and J are TRBV7-2 and TRBJ2-5; D gene uncertain. This CDR3 comprises 13 residues. Trimming pared 2 bases from V and 2 bases from J, leaving 6 bases between. The germline gives CDR1 SGHTA, CDR2 FQGNSA. The CDR3 loop is CASSLHLQETQYF. The CDR3 coding sequence is TGTGCCAGCAGCTTACACTTACAAGAGACCCAGTACTTC.

V gene TRBV2 combines with J gene TRBJ1-5; possible D gene TRBD1, 6 bases. The CDR3 consists of 13 residues. V lost 8 bases, J lost 4 bases, and 12 bases lay in between. Germline V lookup: CDR1 SNHLY, CDR2 FYNNEI. The CDR3 here is CASGGGFNQPQHF. The CDR3 coding sequence is TGTGCCAGCGGAGGGGGATTTAATCAGCCCCAGCATTTT.

The chain has TRBV5-6 and TRBJ1-1; D ambiguous. Germline CDR1 and CDR2: SGHDT and YYEEEE. The CDR3 runs to 16 residues. The V end was cut by 2 bases, the J end by 5 bases, with 19 bases between. CDR3 coding DNA: TGTGCCAGCAGCTTTGGGTTTTCGGAAGCTGGGACTGAAGCTTTCTTT. Translation gives CASSFGFSEAGTEAFF.

Comments on this clone: Within the sample, other DNA sequences also encode this same CDR3. V gene TRBV28 combines with J gene TRBJ2-7; perhaps TRBD1 as D (5 bases). V was clipped by 2 bases and J by 3 bases, with 5 bases between them. The CDR3 has 12 amino acids. Germline lookup yields CDR1 MDHEN and CDR2 SYDVKM. The DNA for the CDR3 is TGTGCCAGCAGTTTAGACAGCTACGAGCAGTACTTC. Protein sequence: CASSLDSYEQYF.

The rearrangement links TRBV27 to TRBJ1-6; no firm D call. Germline-derived CDR1 and CDR2 are MNHEY and SMNVEV (reference sequence). There are 14 residues in the CDR3. V lost 2 bases and J lost 10, with 12 bases in between. The CDR3 reads CASSLALTASPLHF. In DNA, the CDR3 is TGTGCCAGCAGTTTAGCTCTAACTGCCTCACCCCTCCACTTT.

The chain combines TRBV7-9 with TRBJ2-1; D might be TRBD2 (5 bases). Trimming removed 5 bases at V and 7 bases at J, with 9 bases between. The germline V gene has CDR1 SEHNR and CDR2 FQNEAQ (reference sequence). The CDR3 spans 12 residues. The CDR3 region is CASSPDLNEQFF. In DNA, the CDR3 is TGTGCCAGCAGCCCGGACTTGAATGAGCAGTTCTTC. The whole variable domain, filled in from reference TRBV7-9 and TRBJ2-1, reads DTGVSQNPRHKITKRGQNVTFRCDPISEHNRLYWYRQTLGQGPEFLTYFQNEAQLEKSRLLSDRFSAERPKGSFSTLEIQRTEQGDSAMYLCASSPDLNEQFFGPGTRLTVL.